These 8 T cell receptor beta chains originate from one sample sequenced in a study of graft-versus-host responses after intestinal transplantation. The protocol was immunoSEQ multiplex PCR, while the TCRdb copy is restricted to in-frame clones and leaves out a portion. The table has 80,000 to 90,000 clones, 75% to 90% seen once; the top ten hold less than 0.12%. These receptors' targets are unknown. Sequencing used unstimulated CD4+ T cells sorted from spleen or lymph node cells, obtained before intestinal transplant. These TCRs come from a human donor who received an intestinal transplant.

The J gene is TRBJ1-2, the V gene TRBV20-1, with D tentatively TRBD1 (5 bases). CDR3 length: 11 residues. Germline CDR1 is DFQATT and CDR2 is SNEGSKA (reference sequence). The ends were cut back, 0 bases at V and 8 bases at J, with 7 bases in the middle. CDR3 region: CSARDGGGYTF. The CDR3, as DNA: TGCAGTGCTAGAGACGGGGGAGGCTACACCTTC.

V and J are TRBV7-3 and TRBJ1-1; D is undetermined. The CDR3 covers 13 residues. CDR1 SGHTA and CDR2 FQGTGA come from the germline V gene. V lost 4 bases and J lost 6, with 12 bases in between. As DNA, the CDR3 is TGTGCCAGCAGCTCCCGCCGGGGATCTGAAGCTTTCTTT. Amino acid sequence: CASSSRRGSEAFF.

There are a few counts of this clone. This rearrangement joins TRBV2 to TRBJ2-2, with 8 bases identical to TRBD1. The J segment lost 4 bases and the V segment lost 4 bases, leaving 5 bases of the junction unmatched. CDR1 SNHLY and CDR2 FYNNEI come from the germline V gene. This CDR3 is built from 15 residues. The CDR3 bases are TGTGCCAGCAGTGGGGGGACAGGAACCACCGGGGAGCTGTTTTTT. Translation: CASSGGTGTTGELFF.

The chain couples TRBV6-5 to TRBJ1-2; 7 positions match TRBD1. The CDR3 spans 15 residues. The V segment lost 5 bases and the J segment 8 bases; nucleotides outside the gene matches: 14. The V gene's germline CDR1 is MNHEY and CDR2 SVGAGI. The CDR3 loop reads CASSQTTGPGGGYTF. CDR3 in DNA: TGTGCCAGCAGTCAAACGACAGGGCCCGGAGGGGGCTACACCTTC.

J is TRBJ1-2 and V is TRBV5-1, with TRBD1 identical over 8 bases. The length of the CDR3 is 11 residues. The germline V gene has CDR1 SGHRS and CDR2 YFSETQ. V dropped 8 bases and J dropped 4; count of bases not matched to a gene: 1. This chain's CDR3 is CASGQGYGYTF. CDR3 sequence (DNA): TGCGCCAGTGGACAGGGCTATGGCTACACCTTC.

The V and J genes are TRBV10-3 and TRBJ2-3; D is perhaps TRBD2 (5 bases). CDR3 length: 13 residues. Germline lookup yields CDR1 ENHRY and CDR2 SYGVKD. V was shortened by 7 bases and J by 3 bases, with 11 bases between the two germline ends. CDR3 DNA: TGTGCCATCAACCTCGAGGGAACAGATACGCAGTATTTT. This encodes CAINLEGTDTQYF.

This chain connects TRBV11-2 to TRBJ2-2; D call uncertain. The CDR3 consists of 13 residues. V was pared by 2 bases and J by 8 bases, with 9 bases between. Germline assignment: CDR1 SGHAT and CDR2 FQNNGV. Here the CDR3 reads CASSLIRSGELFF. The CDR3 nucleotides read TGTGCCAGCAGCTTAATCCGGTCTGGGGAGCTGTTTTTT.

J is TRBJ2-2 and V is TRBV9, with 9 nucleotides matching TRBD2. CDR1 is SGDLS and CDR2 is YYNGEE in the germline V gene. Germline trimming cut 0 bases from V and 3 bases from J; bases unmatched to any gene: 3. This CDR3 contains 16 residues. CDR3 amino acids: CASSVASGAHTGELFF. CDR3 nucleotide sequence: TGTGCCAGCAGCGTAGCTAGCGGGGCTCACACCGGGGAGCTGTTTTTT.